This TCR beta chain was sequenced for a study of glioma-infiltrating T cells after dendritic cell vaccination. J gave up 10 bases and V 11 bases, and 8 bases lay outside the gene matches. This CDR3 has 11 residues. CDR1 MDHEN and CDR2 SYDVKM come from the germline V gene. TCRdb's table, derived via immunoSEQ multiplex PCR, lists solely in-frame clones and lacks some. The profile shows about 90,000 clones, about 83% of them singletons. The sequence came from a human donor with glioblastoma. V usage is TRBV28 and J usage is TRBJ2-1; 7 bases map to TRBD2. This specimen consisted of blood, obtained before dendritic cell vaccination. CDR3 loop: CAVGREREQFF. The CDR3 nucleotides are TGTGCCGTCGGGCGGGAGCGGGAGCAGTTCTTC.